This is a list of T cell receptor beta chains from one sample in a study of graft-versus-host responses after intestinal transplantation. The table came from immunoSEQ multiplex PCR; TCRdb's copy has only in-frame clones and leaves some out. Of fewer than 25,000 clones in the sample, 50% to 65% are singletons; the top ten hold approximately 1%. Here the sequenced sample was alloreactive CD4+ T cells from a mixed lymphocyte reaction culture, taken before intestinal transplant. Receptors were obtained from a human patient who received an intestinal transplant. Both conserved end residues are part of each CDR3. The D gene is left open where the match is weak.

j_call d_call v_call cdr3_aa
TRBJ2-7 NA TRBV5-1 CASSFKGGEQYF
TRBJ1-1 NA TRBV5-1 CASSSLGGRYTEAFF
TRBJ1-1 NA TRBV9 CASSPSRVLNTEAFF
TRBJ2-2 NA TRBV11-3 CASSPSTAPGELFF
TRBJ2-3 NA TRBV18 CASSPHPRVWDTQYF
TRBJ2-7 NA TRBV28 CASSWALSLYEQYF
TRBJ2-7 NA TRBV27 CASSLQRPTQKNYEQYF
TRBJ2-1 NA TRBV10-1 CASSEGLGNNEQFF
TRBJ1-3 NA TRBV5-4 CASSLSYERNTIYF
TRBJ1-2 NA TRBV9 CASSVGIAGGYGYTF
TRBJ1-6 NA TRBV5-1 CASSWYRGTNSPLHF
TRBJ2-1 TRBD2 TRBV27 CASSFRTSGTSGRDEQFF
TRBJ2-5 NA TRBV5-4 CASSLGLTQETQYF
TRBJ2-3 NA TRBV10-2 CASHRTSTDTQYF
TRBJ2-2 NA TRBV10-1 CARAGLWILNTGELFF
TRBJ2-7 NA TRBV18 CASSGTAYEQYF
TRBJ2-5 NA TRBV21-1 CASSSSDRQETQYF
TRBJ2-1 NA TRBV7-9 CASSLDYENEQFF
TRBJ1-2 NA TRBV28 CASTSGLPLGYTF
TRBJ2-6 TRBD2 TRBV28 CASKTLGLAGSGANVLTF
TRBJ2-3 TRBD2 TRBV11-2 CASSPWTSPEDTQYF
TRBJ2-5 TRBD2 TRBV7-3 CASSSSGRAPETQYF
TRBJ1-4 TRBD1 TRBV5-1 CASSPYGDRGGEKLFF
TRBJ1-1 NA TRBV19 CASSTLPLSRNTEAFF
TRBJ2-7 NA TRBV5-1 CASSLLWAGAGEQYF
TRBJ1-5 TRBD1 TRBV4-1 CASSTGQGGNSNQPQHF
TRBJ1-1 NA TRBV6-6 CASSYSRGGRTEAFF
TRBJ2-7 TRBD1 TRBV6-7 CARRQGSYEQYF
TRBJ2-1 TRBD2 TRBV19 CASSLRLAGGGNEQFF
TRBJ2-5 NA TRBV30 CAWSVRRETQYF
TRBJ2-3 NA TRBV20-1 CSAPARGTQYF
TRBJ2-5 NA TRBV7-2 CASSLPASSSTQYF
TRBJ1-1 TRBD1 TRBV6-6 CASSWQGARNTEAFF
TRBJ1-5 TRBD1 TRBV19 CASSSPGQGKVWPQHF
TRBJ2-3 TRBD2 TRBV14 CASSQDNRLAGTRTQYF
TRBJ1-5 NA TRBV18 CASSPSSSRGGNQPQHF
TRBJ2-7 TRBD2 TRBV6-5 CASRTSSGVYEQYF
TRBJ1-6 NA TRBV30 CAWRAFASSYNSPLHF
TRBJ2-2 NA TRBV6-1 CASSATPGQPNTGELFF
TRBJ2-3 NA TRBV9 CASSVYSGGTDTQYF
TRBJ1-1 NA TRBV2 CASSLQGVGTEAFF
TRBJ2-1 TRBD1 TRBV18 CASSPGTGAYNEQFF
TRBJ1-2 TRBD1 TRBV9 CASSVWTGDGYTF
TRBJ2-2 NA TRBV6-6 CASSTSGELFF
TRBJ2-1 TRBD2 TRBV30 CAWSVRSGRWSEQFF
TRBJ2-5 NA TRBV4-1 CASSQDGAGQETQYF
TRBJ1-6 NA TRBV10-2 CASTGDGGSPLHF
TRBJ2-3 NA TRBV9 CASSVRQVTDTQYF
TRBJ1-5 TRBD1 TRBV10-2 CASGLTGGNQPQHF
TRBJ2-3 TRBD1 TRBV5-4 CASSPQPRQGGSVTDTQYF
TRBJ1-2 NA TRBV6-5 CASRSSGKAYGYTF
TRBJ1-3 TRBD1 TRBV18 CASSPLIRPTGAGNTIYF
TRBJ1-3 NA TRBV30 CAWKRNRSGNTIYF
TRBJ2-3 NA TRBV18 CASSSPHGTDTQYF
TRBJ1-1 NA TRBV10-2 CASSKQGNTEAFF
TRBJ1-5 NA TRBV7-2 CASSLEHYLQPQHF
TRBJ1-5 TRBD1 TRBV19 CASSPMDRGNQPQHF